The clone carrying this T cell receptor beta chain appeared a few times. Produced via immunoSEQ multiplex PCR; TCRdb's table is partial and in-frame only. The table has some 60,000 clones, roughly 93% seen once. The sample is drawn from a study of blood T cell repertoires in COVID-19. This sequence was found in a human donor in a cohort sampled during active COVID-19. What was sequenced was peripheral blood.

DNA for the CDR3: TGTGCCAGCAGCCGTGAGATAGCGGGGAACACCGGGGAGCTGTTTTTT. Amino acids: CASSREIAGNTGELFF. The rearrangement links TRBV6-4 to TRBJ2-2; TRBD2 matches at 7 bases. Unmatched junction bases numbered 8, after V lost 6 bases and J lost 1 base. CDR3 length equals 16 residues. Germline V gives CDR1 MRHNA, CDR2 SNTAGT.